The present TCR beta chain was sequenced within a study of cytomegalovirus exposure and HLA in healthy donors (TCRdb year 2017). Study-wide context: In an earlier analysis of 587 of the donors, 276 Gb of sequence data and 120 million or so unique TCR beta sequences from about 179 million T cells were reported. Of the roughly 390 genotyped donors, approximately 81% were placed in the genetic ancestry cluster associated with self-reported Caucasian donors. An early release covering roughly 600 HLA-typed donors comprised 250 to 350 gigabases of sequencing data and tens of millions of unique TCR sequences. Roughly 5 DR-DQ haplotypes were handled as single units for association and clustering, since linkage in the cohort was strong. The later analysis used no new phenotypic data to find candidate immune exposures, relying instead on TCR beta sequences and their occurrence across donors. All discovery cohort repertoires had been generated on a single sequencing platform. The study was designed to test whether signatures of past pathogen exposure could be identified by cataloging public T cell receptors. Among some 410 genotyped donors of the cohort, an average of 235,054 unique TCR beta nucleotide sequences were sequenced per donor, approximately 20% of them non-productive. Alongside the repertoire data, information on donor age, sex, ethnicity and CMV serostatus was compiled. To predict cytomegalovirus infection status, the study brought together high-throughput TCR immunosequencing, statistical association of individual TCRs with disease status, and machine learning. In a later analysis, previously published TCR beta repertoires from some 640 donors were re-analyzed and high-resolution HLA genotyping was added so that TCR occurrence patterns could be studied. HLA typing covered class I and class II loci at four-digit resolution. Typing coverage varied by locus: roughly 629-640 donors for A, B, C, DRB1 and DQB1; roughly 560 for DQA1; 600 to 610 for DPA1; under 490 for DPB1. Besides the first cohort of approximately 710 subjects, a separate validation cohort made up of around 120 different subjects was used. To decide whether each TCR beta V gene segment behaved as functional or pseudogenic, an earlier analysis of several hundred of the donors relied on high-throughput TCR beta sequencing. The study used immunosequencing to profile the T cell repertoires of 666 subjects and linked those repertoires to cytomegalovirus serostatus. In a later genetic analysis, genome-wide SNP genotypes for about three fifths of the roughly 670 donors were used, and that subset was treated as a discovery cohort. Study-wide conclusions, independent of this receptor: A later genetic analysis reported fewer N-insertions in productive TCRs among donors in an Asian-associated ancestry cluster than the roughly 700-donor mean. The earlier analysis of fewer than 750 of the donors excluded roughly 17 rarely observed V segments, including chromosome 9 orphons, because counts were too low. Only TCR beta chains were sequenced in this cohort, and the absence of alpha or paired-chain data limited detectable features. Specific HLA alleles were associated with 15,000 to 20,000 TCR beta sequences at a false discovery rate of 0.05 in a later analysis. The authors suggested that the approach could potentially be extended to other disease states and immunological phenotypes. In a later analysis, TCR association rates were found to vary across HLA loci, with the most associated TCRs seen for DRB1 alleles and the fewest for HLA-C alleles. A later analysis found that most CMV-associated TCR beta chains appeared HLA-restricted, with HLA associations seemingly driven largely by CMV exposure. In the study, approximately 160 TCR beta chains were listed as associated with cytomegalovirus. A cluster of highly shared sequence variants was judged likely to represent a technical artifact of the sequencing pipeline. A further reported finding was that TCR beta sequences accurately predicted the HLA-A and HLA-B alleles for most subjects in the first cohort. Some IMGT-functional V segments, including TRBV6-2 and TRBV6-3, could not be told apart with the 87-base-pair reads, so those segments were excluded. Correlated functional status among segregating V segments might reflect linkage disequilibrium, but an unknown experimental factor could not be ruled out. Roughly uniform sequencing depth across donors was assumed in presence/absence analyses, although this assumption may not hold. In both the original and validation cohorts, the classifier was reported to diagnose cytomegalovirus status with high specificity and sensitivity. In a later genetic analysis, a missense DCLRE1C variant was associated with V-gene and J-gene trimming of TCR beta chains, and the association was replicated in an independent cohort. In vitro tests confirmed that a few of the cytomegalovirus-associated TCR beta chains recognize cytomegalovirus antigens. The only immune exposure information available for the cohort was CMV serostatus. In an earlier analysis of around 600 of the donors, most TCR beta V segments were observed in productive rearrangements about 90% or about 30% of the time, broadly matching IMGT annotations. A later analysis found that HLA-associated TCR beta chains were more clonally expanded and had lower generation probabilities than equally common non-associated chains. When HLA alleles, especially DR and DQ, strongly co-occurred, TCR associations were difficult to assign to individual alleles. According to a later analysis, parvovirus B19, influenza, CMV and Epstein-Barr virus appeared linked to several top co-occurrence clusters. Because HLA typing was unavailable for some donors at each locus, only the typed subset was used in association tests. Most TCR sequences were observed very rarely across donors, whereas some public TCRs were present in many individuals.

In total, approximately 700 healthy bone marrow donors made up the cohort. At the time of sampling, all cohort members were nominally healthy, though unrecorded immune exposures were likely present. Of the 666 cohort members, about 290 had a positive CMV serostatus and about 400 had a negative one, while no CMV serostatus was recorded for the donor. A peripheral blood sample was collected from each donor, and TCR beta sequencing was performed on peripheral blood mononuclear cells. The Qiagen DNeasy Blood Extraction Kit was used to extract genomic DNA from the blood cell samples. The library was built by means of the immunoSEQ multiplex PCR assay. For the multiplex PCR, a mixture combining 60 forward primers for TCR Vbeta segments and 13 reverse primers for TCR Jbeta segments was used. A multiplex PCR assay on genomic DNA amplified the CDR3 region of rearranged TCR beta genes. On the Illumina HiSeq System, the amplified TCR beta libraries were sequenced as 87-base-pair reads. Processing in the source paper ran as follows. A later analysis tallied 80 million to 95 million unique TCR beta chains across the 666 repertoires, and about 10 million of those chains were shared by two or more donors. To remove PCR and sequencing errors, raw reads were error-corrected and collapsed into unique sequences using a nearest-neighbor algorithm that merged closely related sequences. V, D and J gene segments were assigned by aligning CDR3 sequences to IMGT reference sequences. For a sequence to be retained, at least a six-nucleotide match to both a V gene segment and a J gene segment was required. Rearrangements were classified as productive when the CDR3 lacked stop codons and remained in frame with V and J, and all other rearrangements were classified as non-productive. Following IMGT convention, CDR3 was defined as the stretch from the second conserved V-encoded cysteine to the conserved J-encoded phenylalanine. The earlier analysis of roughly 590 of the donors excluded sequences that lacked an unambiguous match to a single V gene segment. In an earlier analysis of a few hundred of the donors, V segments were called functional above 56.7% productive rearrangements and were called segregating when the between-donor standard deviation exceeded 5%. A statistical classification framework was built for diagnosing cytomegalovirus status from the catalog of TCR beta chain sequences. In a later analysis, TCR nucleotide sequences were compared against IMGT/GENE-DB human TR gene sequences so that V and J genes could be assigned. A later analysis assigned CDR3 sequences and most-parsimonious VDJ recombination scenarios with the TCRdist pipeline. In a later analysis, each TCR beta chain was defined by its CDR3 amino acid sequence together with its V-gene family, and reads lacking a unique V-gene family were excluded. A later analysis removed over 500 highly shared, low-generation-probability nucleotide sequences to deal with suspected cross-contamination and a sequencing artifact. For each public chain, a later analysis derived a clonal expansion index from normalized ranks of inferred template counts within each repertoire. Generation probabilities in a later analysis came from a VDJ recombination model fitted to out-of-frame rearrangements, and those results were checked against IGoR. In a later analysis, TCR-TCR, TCR-HLA and TCR-CMV co-occurrence was scored with hypergeometric tests, and a repertoire-size bias correction was applied to TCR pairs. A later analysis estimated false discovery rates by permuting HLA or CMV assignments 20 times. A later analysis grouped co-occurring TCRs with DBSCAN, adding TCRdist sequence similarity when clustering within HLA-allele-positive subsets. For co-occurrence clustering, repertoires with fewer than 30,000 or more than 120,000 public chains were excluded, along with a handful of repertoires with anomalous nucleotide sharing. In its TCRdb copy, this immuneACCESS table keeps in-frame sequences only and misses some clones. Where compared with another copy, unresolved V genes explain less than half of these, and the others have no known cause. The V and J calls and clone size are taken from that table; D and trimming were inferred from the DNA. The table for this sample lists about 140,000 clones; around 80% of them were counted only once. The ten biggest clones cover approximately 4.3% of the sample.

CDR3 length: 14 amino acids, cysteine to phenylalanine. The only DNA kept is the CDR3, 42 bases in frame from the first base. Compared with germline, V lacks 4 bases and J lacks 3 bases; bases without a gene match: 3. Per the germline V gene, MNHNS is the CDR1 and SASEGT is the CDR2. As to this clone: Its recognized antigen is unknown. Base qualities are not at hand, and no much larger clone is one base apart.

Here the chain combines TRBV6-1 and TRBJ1-5, and TRBD1 matches 7 of the central bases. The sequencing sample was made of PBMCs. This TCR derives from a man aged 30-40 years in good health. The DNA sequence is given as TGTGCCAGCAGTGGCGGGACAGCCAATCAGCCCCAGCATTTT. This translates into CASSGGTANQPQHF.